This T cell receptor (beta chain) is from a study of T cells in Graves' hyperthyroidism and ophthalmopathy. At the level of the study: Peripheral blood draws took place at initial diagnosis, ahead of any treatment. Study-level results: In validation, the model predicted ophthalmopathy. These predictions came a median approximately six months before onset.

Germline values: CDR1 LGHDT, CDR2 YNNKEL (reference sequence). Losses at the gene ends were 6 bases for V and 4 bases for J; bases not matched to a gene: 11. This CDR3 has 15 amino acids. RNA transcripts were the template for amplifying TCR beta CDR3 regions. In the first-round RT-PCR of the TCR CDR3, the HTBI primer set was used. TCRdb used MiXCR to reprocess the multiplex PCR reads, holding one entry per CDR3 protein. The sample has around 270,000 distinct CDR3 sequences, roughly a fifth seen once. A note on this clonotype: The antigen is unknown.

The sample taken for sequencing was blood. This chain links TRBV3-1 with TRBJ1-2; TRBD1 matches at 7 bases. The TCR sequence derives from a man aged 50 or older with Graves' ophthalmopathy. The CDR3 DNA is TGTGCCAGCAGTCGACAGGGAACCGCTGCCTATGGCTACACCTTC. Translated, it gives CASSRQGTAAYGYTF.